Presented here are 11 T cell receptor beta chains from one specimen sequenced in a study of blood T cell repertoires in COVID-19. Sequenced by immunoSEQ multiplex PCR; TCRdb stores in-frame clones only, minus some. The repertoire consists of 35,000 to 40,000 clones, with 80% to 90% occurring once and the leading ten covering 1.5% to 2%. The sequencing sample was made of peripheral blood. All receptors come from a man aged 55 to 69 with COVID-19, enrolled during active disease.

The V gene is TRBV11-2, the J gene TRBJ1-2; no firm D call. Between the trimmed V and J ends, which lost 5 bases and 4 bases, there was a span of 11 bases. Looked up from germline, CDR1 is SGHAT and CDR2 is FQNNGV. The CDR3 sequence is 13 residues long. Here the CDR3 DNA reads TGTGCCAGCAGCCGCGGTGGTGGCTATGGCTACACCTTC. It yields the protein CASSRGGGYGYTF.

The J gene is TRBJ2-5, the V gene TRBV5-1; 7 nucleotides line up with TRBD2. V dropped 6 bases and J dropped 4; count of bases not matched to a gene: 6. The CDR3 covers 13 residues. Germline assignment: CDR1 SGHRS and CDR2 YFSETQ. The CDR3: CASKTGGAETQYF. The DNA for the CDR3 is TGCGCCAGCAAGACGGGGGGAGCAGAGACCCAGTACTTC.

The chain couples TRBV5-1 to TRBJ2-1; 9 nucleotides align to TRBD1. The CDR3 has 14 residues. V shed 1 base and J 8 bases; nucleotides not matched to a gene: 4. Germline CDR1 and CDR2: SGHRS and YFSETQ. The CDR3 DNA is TGCGCCAGCAGCTTGTCACAGGGGGCTGATGAGCAGTTCTTC. Residues: CASSLSQGADEQFF.

The chain is built from TRBV7-2 and TRBJ2-1, with 7 bases matching TRBD2. Germline CDR1 and CDR2: SGHTA and FQGNSA. Trimming cost V 2 bases and J 7 bases; bases outside gene matches: 11. The CDR3 loop spans 16 amino acids. CDR3 DNA sequence: TGTGCCAGCAGCTTACAGGCTGGCGGGAGAACAAATGAGCAGTTCTTC. The encoded protein is CASSLQAGGRTNEQFF.

This chain joins TRBV2 and TRBJ1-1; the D is unclear. This CDR3 region has 11 residues. CDR1 and CDR2 from the germline V gene are SNHLY and FYNNEI. V was cut by 7 bases and J by 6 bases, with 9 bases left in between. The CDR3 DNA follows: TGTGCCAGCACCTACGAGGCTGAAGCTTTCTTT. As protein: CASTYEAEAFF. Supplemented by reference TRBV2 and TRBJ1-1, the full variable domain reads EPEVTQTPSHQVTQMGQEVILRCVPISNHLYFYWYRQILGQKVEFLVSFYNNEISEKSEIFDDQFSVERPDGSNFTLKIRSTKLEDSAMYFCASTYEAEAFFGQGTRLTVV.

This chain uses TRBV9 with TRBJ1-5; D remains unclear. Germline assignment: CDR1 SGDLS and CDR2 YYNGEE. The CDR3 has 15 residues. Trimming cost V 0 bases and J 1 base, with 8 bases left between them. The CDR3 bases are TGTGCCAGCAGCGTAGGGGCTGTCAGCAATCAGCCCCAGCATTTT. Its translation is CASSVGAVSNQPQHF. The full variable domain, in which reference TRBV9 and TRBJ1-5 provide the parts outside the CDR3, is DSGVTQTPKHLITATGQRVTLRCSPRSGDLSVYWYQQSLDQGLQFLIQYYNGEERAKGNILERFSAQQFPDLHSELNLSSLELGDSALYFCASSVGAVSNQPQHFGDGTRLSIL.

This clone was seen a handful of times. The chain couples TRBV30 to TRBJ1-2; D is possibly TRBD1 (6 bases). Germline V gene sequence: CDR1 GTSNPN, CDR2 SVGIG (reference sequence). V was pared by 2 bases and J by 4 bases, with 11 bases between. The CDR3 extends over 13 amino acids. In DNA, the CDR3 is TGTGCCTGGAGTCGCACAGGGCGCTATGGCTACACCTTC. Protein: CAWSRTGRYGYTF.

The chain is built from TRBV5-1 and TRBJ2-2; TRBD2 matches 7 bases. From germline, CDR1 is SGHRS and CDR2 YFSETQ. This CDR3 is built from 16 residues. Trimming at V came to 4 bases and at J to 3 bases, leaving 9 bases not matched to a gene. The CDR3 spells CASSPEGGSDTGELFF. The CDR3 bases are TGCGCCAGCAGCCCCGAGGGAGGGTCTGACACCGGGGAGCTGTTTTTT. Complete variable domain (other parts from reference TRBV5-1 and TRBJ2-2): KAGVTQTPRYLIKTRGQQVTLSCSPISGHRSVSWYQQTPGQGLQFLFEYFSETQRNKGNFPGRFSGRQFSNSRSEMNVSTLELGDSALYLCASSPEGGSDTGELFFGEGSRLTVL.

This chain links TRBV18 with TRBJ2-1; 7 nucleotides match TRBD2. Trimming cost V 5 bases and J 1 base; bases outside gene matches: 5. Looked up from germline, CDR1 is KGHSH and CDR2 is LQKENI. This CDR3 comprises 15 residues. This CDR3 is CASSGGDASYNEQFF. The CDR3 DNA follows: TGTGCCAGCTCAGGGGGGGATGCTTCCTACAATGAGCAGTTCTTC.

The genes are TRBV19 and TRBJ1-5, with D maybe TRBD1 (5 bases). Per the germline V gene, CDR1 is LNHDA and CDR2 is SQIVND (reference sequence). The CDR3 has 16 residues. V gave up 1 base and J gave up 4 bases, with 14 bases separating them. In DNA, the CDR3 is TGTGCCAGTAGTATAGGGGGTAGGGGATATAATCAGCCCCAGCATTTT. Protein product: CASSIGGRGYNQPQHF.

The CDR3 region is CSVGTGAEQYF. CDR3 nucleotide sequence: TGCAGCGTCGGGACAGGCGCCGAGCAGTACTTC. The rearrangement joins TRBV29-1 to TRBJ2-7; 8 bases map to TRBD1. Germline CDR1 and CDR2: SQVTM and ANQGSEA. This CDR3 is built from 11 residues. V shed 6 bases and J 6 bases; nucleotides not matched to a gene: 4.